A single sample is the source of the 4 T cell receptor beta chains below, sequenced in a study of PD-1 blockade in classical Hodgkin lymphoma. Every patient relapsed after autologous stem cell transplantation, and brentuximab vedotin exposure varied. The method was immunoSEQ multiplex PCR; TCRdb's version includes in-frame clones alone and lacks a portion of them. Among about 110,000 clones, nearly 90% were seen once, and the ten largest hold just under 20%. The sequences come from peripheral blood mononuclear cells (PBMCs), collected before the second cycle of nivolumab. The source is a human donor with classical Hodgkin lymphoma.

The chain employs TRBV28 and TRBJ1-1, with TRBD1 identical over 7 bases. V lost 4 bases, J lost 5 bases, and 13 bases stayed unmatched. This CDR3 is built from 16 residues. CDR1 and CDR2 (germline): MDHEN, SYDVKM. In DNA form, the CDR3 reads TGTGCCAGCAGTTCACCCCACCCAGGGGGGCGGACTGAAGCTTTCTTT. Translated, it gives CASSSPHPGGRTEAFF.

The CDR3: CASSQGIRNSPLHF. As DNA, the CDR3 is TGCGCCAGCAGCCAAGGAATAAGAAATTCACCCCTCCACTTT. This chain connects TRBV4-1 to TRBJ1-6, with D uncertain. The ends were cut back, 1 base at V and 7 bases at J, with 8 bases in the middle. Germline V gene sequence: CDR1 MGHRA, CDR2 YSYEKL. CDR3 size: 14 residues.

The chain is built from TRBV18 and TRBJ2-7; TRBD2 aligns across 12 bases. J gave up 0 bases and V 5 bases, and 5 bases lay outside the gene matches. The germline V gene has CDR1 KGHSH and CDR2 LQKENI. The CDR3 extends over 16 amino acids. The CDR3 here is CASSGLAGYSSYEQYF. CDR3 DNA: TGTGCCAGCTCAGGACTAGCGGGGTATAGCTCCTACGAGCAGTACTTC.

The chain combines TRBV5-8 with TRBJ2-3, with 12 nucleotides matching TRBD1. The CDR3 covers 16 residues. V shed 3 bases, J shed 4 bases, and the junction held 6 bases outside the gene matches. CDR1 is SGHTS and CDR2 is YDEGEE in the germline V gene. For the CDR3, the DNA is TGTGCCAGCAGCTCCCCGGGACAGGGGGCGGCAGATACGCAGTATTTT. Protein: CASSSPGQGAADTQYF.